Below, one T cell receptor (beta chain) is given with its context. This sample's TCRbeta library carried unique molecular identifier barcodes. TCRdb used MiXCR to reprocess the PCR reads, holding one entry per CDR3 protein. Among about 610,000 distinct CDR3 sequences, 10% to 13% were seen once, and the ten largest hold roughly 3.9%. This sample was included in a study of T-cell reconstitution after alpha-beta-depleted transplantation in children. CDR1 is SGHVS, CDR2 FQNEAQ, per germline. Trimming shortened V by 1 base and J by 4 bases, and 11 bases separated the two germline ends. The CDR3 extends over 14 amino acids.

Sample: PBMCs from the stem cell graft donor, taken from the stem cell graft. The chain joins TRBV7-8 to TRBJ2-7, with TRBD1 as a possible D gene (6 bases). The receptor's source is a human donor who donated a stem cell graft to a child with acute myeloid leukemia. The CDR3 DNA reads TGTGCCAGCAGCTTAGGCCGGGACACGTACGAGCAGTACTTC. This translates into CASSLGRDTYEQYF.